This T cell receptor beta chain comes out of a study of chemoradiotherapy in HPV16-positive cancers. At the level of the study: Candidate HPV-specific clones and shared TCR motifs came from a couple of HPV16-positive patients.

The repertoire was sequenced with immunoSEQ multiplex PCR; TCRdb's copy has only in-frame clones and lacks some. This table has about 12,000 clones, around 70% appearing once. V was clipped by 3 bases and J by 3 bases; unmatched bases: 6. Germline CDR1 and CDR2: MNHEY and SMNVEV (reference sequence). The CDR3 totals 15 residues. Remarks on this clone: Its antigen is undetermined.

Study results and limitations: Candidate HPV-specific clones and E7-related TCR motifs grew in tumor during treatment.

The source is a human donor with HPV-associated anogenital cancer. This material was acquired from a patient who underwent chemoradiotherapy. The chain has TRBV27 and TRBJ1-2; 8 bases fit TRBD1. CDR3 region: CASSFSGTGDYGYTF. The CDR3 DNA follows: TGTGCCAGCAGTTTCTCGGGGACAGGCGACTATGGCTACACCTTC.